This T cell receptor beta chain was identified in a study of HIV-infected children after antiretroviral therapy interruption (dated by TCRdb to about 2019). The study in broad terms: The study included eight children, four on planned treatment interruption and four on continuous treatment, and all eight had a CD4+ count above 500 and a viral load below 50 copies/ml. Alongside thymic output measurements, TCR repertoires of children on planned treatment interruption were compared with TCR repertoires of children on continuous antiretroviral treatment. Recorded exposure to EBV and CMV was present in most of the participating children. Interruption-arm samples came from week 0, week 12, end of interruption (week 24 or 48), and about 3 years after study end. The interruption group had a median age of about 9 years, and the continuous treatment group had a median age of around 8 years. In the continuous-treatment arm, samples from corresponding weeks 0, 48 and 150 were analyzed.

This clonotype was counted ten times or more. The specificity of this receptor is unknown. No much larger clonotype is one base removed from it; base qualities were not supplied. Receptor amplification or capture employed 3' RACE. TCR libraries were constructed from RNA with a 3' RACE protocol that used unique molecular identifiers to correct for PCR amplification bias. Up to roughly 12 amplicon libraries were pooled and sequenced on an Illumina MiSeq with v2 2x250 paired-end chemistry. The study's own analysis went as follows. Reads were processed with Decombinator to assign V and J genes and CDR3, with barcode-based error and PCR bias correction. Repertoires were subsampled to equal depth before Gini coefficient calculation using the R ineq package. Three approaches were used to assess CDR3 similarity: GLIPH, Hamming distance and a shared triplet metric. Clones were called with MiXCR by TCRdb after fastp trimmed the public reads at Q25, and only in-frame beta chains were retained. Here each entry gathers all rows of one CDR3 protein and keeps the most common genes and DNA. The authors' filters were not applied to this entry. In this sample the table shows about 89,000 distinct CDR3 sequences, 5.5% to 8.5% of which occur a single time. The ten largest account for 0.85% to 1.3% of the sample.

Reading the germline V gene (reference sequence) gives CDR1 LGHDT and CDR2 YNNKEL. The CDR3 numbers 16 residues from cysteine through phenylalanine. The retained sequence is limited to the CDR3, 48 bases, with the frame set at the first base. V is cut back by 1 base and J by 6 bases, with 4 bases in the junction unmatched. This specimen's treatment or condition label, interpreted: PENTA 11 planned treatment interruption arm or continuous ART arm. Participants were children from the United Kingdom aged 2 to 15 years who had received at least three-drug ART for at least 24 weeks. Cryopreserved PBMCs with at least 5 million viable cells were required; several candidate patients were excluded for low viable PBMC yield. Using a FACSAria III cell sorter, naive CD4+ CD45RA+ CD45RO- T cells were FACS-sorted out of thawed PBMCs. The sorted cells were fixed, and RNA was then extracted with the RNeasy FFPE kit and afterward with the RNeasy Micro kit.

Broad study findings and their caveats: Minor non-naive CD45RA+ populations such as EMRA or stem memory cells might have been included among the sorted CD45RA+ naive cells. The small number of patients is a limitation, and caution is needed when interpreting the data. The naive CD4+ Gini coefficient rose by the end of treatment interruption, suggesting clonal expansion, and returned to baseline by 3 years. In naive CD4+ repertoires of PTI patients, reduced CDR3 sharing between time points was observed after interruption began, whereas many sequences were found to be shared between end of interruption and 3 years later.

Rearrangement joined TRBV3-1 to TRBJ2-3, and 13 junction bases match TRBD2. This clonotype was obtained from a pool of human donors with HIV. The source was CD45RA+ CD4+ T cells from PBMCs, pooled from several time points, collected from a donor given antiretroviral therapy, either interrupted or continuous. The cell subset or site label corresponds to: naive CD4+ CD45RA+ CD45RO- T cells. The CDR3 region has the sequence CASSQVRLAGGDTQYF. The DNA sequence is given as TGTGCCAGCAGCCAAGTTCGACTAGCGGGGGGCGATACGCAGTATTTT.